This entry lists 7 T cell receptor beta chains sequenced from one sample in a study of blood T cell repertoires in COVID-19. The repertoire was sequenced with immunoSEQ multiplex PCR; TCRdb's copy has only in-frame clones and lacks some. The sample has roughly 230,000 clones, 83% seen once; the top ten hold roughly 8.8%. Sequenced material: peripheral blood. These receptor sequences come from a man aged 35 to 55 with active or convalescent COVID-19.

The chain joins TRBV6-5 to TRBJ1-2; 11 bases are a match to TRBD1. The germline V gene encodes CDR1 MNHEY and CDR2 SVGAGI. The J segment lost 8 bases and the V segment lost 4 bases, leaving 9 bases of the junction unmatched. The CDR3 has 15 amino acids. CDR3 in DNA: TGTGCCAGCAGTTTTGGACAGGGGGCCGTGAGGGGCTACACCTTC. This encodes CASSFGQGAVRGYTF.

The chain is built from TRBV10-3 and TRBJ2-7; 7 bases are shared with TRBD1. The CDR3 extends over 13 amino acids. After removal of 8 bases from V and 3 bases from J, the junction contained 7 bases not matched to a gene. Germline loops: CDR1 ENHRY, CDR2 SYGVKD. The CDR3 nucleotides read TGTGCCATCGGACCGGGACAGAGCTACGAGCAGTACTTC. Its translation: CAIGPGQSYEQYF.

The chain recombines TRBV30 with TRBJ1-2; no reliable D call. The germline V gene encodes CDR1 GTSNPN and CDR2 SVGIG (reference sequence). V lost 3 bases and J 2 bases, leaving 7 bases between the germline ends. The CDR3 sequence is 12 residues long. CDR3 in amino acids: CAWSGSNYGYTF. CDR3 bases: TGTGCCTGGAGCGGTAGCAACTATGGCTACACCTTC.

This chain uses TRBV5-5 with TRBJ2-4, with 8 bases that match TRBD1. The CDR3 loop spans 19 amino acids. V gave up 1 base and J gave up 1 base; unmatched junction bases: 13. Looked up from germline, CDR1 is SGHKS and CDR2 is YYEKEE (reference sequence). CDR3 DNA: TGTGCCAGCAGCTTGAACGCTCTGAGGACAGGGCTGGCCAAAAACATTCAGTACTTC. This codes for CASSLNALRTGLAKNIQYF.

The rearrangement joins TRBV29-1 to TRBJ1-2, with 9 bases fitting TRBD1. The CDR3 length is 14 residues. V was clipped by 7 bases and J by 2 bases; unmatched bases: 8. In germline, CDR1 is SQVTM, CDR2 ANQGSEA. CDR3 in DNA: TGCAGCGGCGCCGGGACAGGGACAAACTATGGCTACACCTTC. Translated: CSGAGTGTNYGYTF.

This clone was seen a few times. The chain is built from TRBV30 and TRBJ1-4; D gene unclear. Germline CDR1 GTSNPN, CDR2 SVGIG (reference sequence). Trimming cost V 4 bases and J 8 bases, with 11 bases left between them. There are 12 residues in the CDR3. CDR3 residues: CAWNHGGEKLFF. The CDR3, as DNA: TGTGCCTGGAACCACGGCGGGGAAAAACTGTTTTTT.

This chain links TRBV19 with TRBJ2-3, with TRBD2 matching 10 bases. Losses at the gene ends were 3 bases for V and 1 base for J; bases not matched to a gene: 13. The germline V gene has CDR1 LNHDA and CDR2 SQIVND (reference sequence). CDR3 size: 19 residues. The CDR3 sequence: CASSIRRSGGAFGTDTQYF. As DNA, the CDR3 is TGTGCCAGTAGTATCCGCCGGAGCGGGGGGGCTTTCGGCACAGATACGCAGTATTTT. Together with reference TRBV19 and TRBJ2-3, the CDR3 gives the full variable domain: DGGITQSPKYLFRKEGQNVTLSCEQNLNHDAMYWYRQDPGQGLRLIYYSQIVNDFQKGDIAEGYSVSREKKESFPLTVTSAQKNPTAFYLCASSIRRSGGAFGTDTQYFGPGTRLTVL.